Listed below are T cell receptor beta chains from one sample, sequenced in a study of blood T cell repertoires in COVID-19. The protocol was immunoSEQ multiplex PCR, while the TCRdb copy is restricted to in-frame clones and leaves out a portion. The sample records a few hundred thousand clones, approximately 90% being singletons. The specimen was peripheral blood. The receptors come from a man between 18 and 35 years old with COVID-19, enrolled during active disease. Both conserved end residues are part of each CDR3. The order of the fields is V gene, clone size, J gene, D gene, CDR3 protein, CDR3 DNA. The D gene is left open where the match is weak. Size is stated for part of the rows, as once, few or many counts, or as a class when the clone is expanded.

>TRBV14|-|TRBJ2-2|TRBD1
CASSARQGSTGELFF
TGTGCCAGCAGCGCCAGACAGGGGAGCACCGGGGAGCTGTTTTTT
>TRBV5-4|-|TRBJ2-2|-
CASSFAPTGNTGELFF
TGTGCCAGCAGTTTCGCTCCGACAGGGAACACCGGGGAGCTGTTTTTT
>TRBV10-1|-|TRBJ1-1|-
CASSESGRNTEAFF
TGCGCCAGCAGTGAGTCCGGGAGGAACACTGAAGCTTTCTTT
>TRBV7-6|few|TRBJ2-3|-
CASSPSTDTQYF
TGTGCCAGCAGCCCTTCCACAGATACGCAGTATTTT
>TRBV9|-|TRBJ1-4|-
CASSPQEKLFF
TGTGCCAGCAGCCCCCAAGAAAAACTGTTTTTT
>TRBV11-3|-|TRBJ2-3|-
CASSPGGQVATDTQYF
TGTGCCAGCAGCCCCGGAGGGCAGGTGGCGACAGATACGCAGTATTTT
>TRBV27|once|TRBJ2-7|TRBD2
CASRLAGGFYEQYF
TGTGCCAGCAGATTGGCGGGAGGTTTCTACGAGCAGTACTTC
>TRBV6-5|-|TRBJ1-6|TRBD1
CASSFDPDRAVSPLHF
TGTGCCAGCAGTTTTGACCCGGACAGGGCAGTCTCACCCCTCCACTTT
>TRBV3-1/TRBV3-2|-|TRBJ1-4|-
CASSGTRTNEKLFF
TGTGCCAGCAGCGGAACCCGGACAAATGAAAAACTGTTTTTT
>TRBV7-9|-|TRBJ1-4|-
CASSYWTAATNEKLFF
TGTGCCAGCAGCTACTGGACAGCAGCAACTAATGAAAAACTGTTTTTT
>TRBV9|-|TRBJ2-2|-
CASSVDSGHANTGELFF
TGTGCCAGCAGCGTAGACTCGGGACATGCGAACACCGGGGAGCTGTTTTTT
>TRBV6-5|-|TRBJ1-1|TRBD1
CASSKTTGWDTEAFF
TGTGCCAGCAGTAAAACGACAGGGTGGGACACTGAAGCTTTCTTT
>TRBV20-1|-|TRBJ2-5|-
CSAKRQETQYF
TGCAGTGCTAAGCGGCAAGAGACCCAGTACTTC
>TRBV27|-|TRBJ1-5|TRBD1
CASRRTGTSNQPQHF
TGTGCCAGCAGGAGGACAGGGACCAGCAATCAGCCCCAGCATTTT
>TRBV5-1|-|TRBJ2-7|TRBD2
CASSVGLAGPISGEQYF
TGCGCCAGCAGCGTGGGACTAGCGGGGCCAATATCGGGCGAGCAGTACTTC
>TRBV11-3|-|TRBJ1-3|-
CASEDSPHSGNTIYF
TGTGCCAGCGAAGACAGTCCTCACTCCGGAAACACCATATATTTT
>TRBV24-1|-|TRBJ1-6|-
CATSEPTDRPPLHF
TGTGCCACCAGTGAACCTACCGACAGGCCACCCCTCCACTTT
>TRBV2|-|TRBJ2-1|TRBD2
CASSEEQLAGYNEQFF
TGTGCCAGCAGTGAAGAACAACTAGCGGGGTACAATGAGCAGTTCTTC
>TRBV6-5|-|TRBJ2-7|-
CASRLTAGPSYEQYF
TGTGCCAGCAGACTAACTGCGGGTCCGTCCTACGAGCAGTACTTC
>TRBV27|-|TRBJ2-7|TRBD2
CASSPTKNLAGVGEQYF
TGTGCCAGCAGTCCAACAAAAAATCTAGCGGGGGTGGGCGAGCAGTACTTC
>TRBV7-7|-|TRBJ2-1|TRBD2
CASSRSGGNEQFF
TGTGCCAGCAGCCGTAGCGGGGGCAATGAGCAGTTCTTC
>TRBV19|-|TRBJ1-6|-
CASSTGLNSPLHF
TGTGCCAGTAGTACAGGGTTGAATTCACCCCTCCACTTT
>TRBV7-3|once|TRBJ2-1|-
CASSLTGWNNEQFF
TGTGCCAGCAGCTTAACGGGCTGGAACAATGAGCAGTTCTTC
>TRBV12-3/TRBV12-4|-|TRBJ1-5|TRBD1
CASSRTGLQPQHF
TGTGCCAGCAGTAGGACAGGGCTTCAGCCCCAGCATTTT
>TRBV9|-|TRBJ1-4|-
CASSSRVVDEKLFF
TGTGCCAGCAGCAGTCGGGTTGTGGATGAAAAACTGTTTTTT
>TRBV29-1|-|TRBJ2-2|-
CILRGNSTGELFF
TGCATCCTGAGGGGGAACTCCACCGGGGAGCTGTTTTTT
>TRBV13|-|TRBJ2-3|-
CASSRTQGHTDTQYF
TGTGCCAGCAGCCGTACACAGGGCCACACAGATACGCAGTATTTT
>TRBV6-7|-|TRBJ2-5|TRBD2
CASSYAGGVEETQYF
TGTGCCAGCAGTTACGCGGGGGGGGTCGAAGAGACCCAGTACTTC
>TRBV13|-|TRBJ1-3|TRBD1
CASSLDRGSGNTIYF
TGTGCCAGCAGCTTAGACAGGGGAAGCGGAAACACCATATATTTT
>TRBV12-3/TRBV12-4|-|TRBJ2-1|-
CASSEYNEQFF
TGTGCCAGCAGTGAGTACAATGAGCAGTTCTTC
>TRBV20-1|-|TRBJ1-2|-
CSLGGAGYTF
TGCAGTCTGGGGGGGGCCGGCTACACCTTC
>TRBV6-7|-|TRBJ1-1|-
CASSPRQGWNRGALNTEAFF
TGTGCCAGCAGTCCCCGCCAGGGCTGGAACCGAGGTGCTCTGAACACTGAAGCTTTCTTT
>TRBV27|once|TRBJ2-5|-
CASSFEGSGTQYF
TGTGCCAGCAGTTTTGAAGGGAGCGGGACCCAGTACTTC
>TRBV6-5|-|TRBJ2-2|-
CASRTGSNTGELFF
TGTGCCAGCAGGACAGGTAGTAACACCGGGGAGCTGTTTTTT
>TRBV27|-|TRBJ2-1|-
CASSRFNEQFF
TGTGCCAGCAGCAGATTCAATGAGCAGTTCTTC
>TRBV6-7|-|TRBJ2-5|-
CASSYQRTQSTETQYF
TGTGCCAGCAGTTACCAACGGACACAAAGCACGGAGACCCAGTACTTC
>TRBV5-4|once|TRBJ2-5|-
CASTPKDGMETQYF
TGTGCCAGCACCCCCAAAGACGGGATGGAGACCCAGTACTTC
>TRBV7-3|-|TRBJ2-2|-
CASSITQGNTGELFF
TGTGCCAGCAGCATAACACAGGGGAACACCGGGGAGCTGTTTTTT
>TRBV2|-|TRBJ1-6|-
CASSGFGGKNNSPLHF
TGTGCCAGCAGTGGTTTTGGGGGCAAGAATAATTCACCCCTCCACTTT
>TRBV9|few|TRBJ1-5|-
CASSVDPGLERPQHF
TGTGCCAGCAGCGTAGATCCAGGGCTTGAGCGGCCCCAGCATTTT
>TRBV18|once|TRBJ2-3|TRBD2
CASTLSRSPGLAGITNTQYF
TGTGCCAGCACCCTTAGTCGGTCGCCGGGACTAGCGGGGATCACCAATACGCAGTATTTT
>TRBV5-1|-|TRBJ2-3|-
CASSGNTDTQYF
TGCGCCAGCAGCGGCAACACAGATACGCAGTATTTT
>TRBV19|-|TRBJ1-5|-
CASSIEMTGAGSSNQPQHF
TGTGCCAGTAGTATCGAGATGACTGGCGCCGGGAGTAGCAATCAGCCCCAGCATTTT
>TRBV5-1|-|TRBJ2-1|TRBD2
CASSYTLAGGIYNEQFF
TGCGCCAGCAGCTACACGCTAGCGGGAGGAATCTACAATGAGCAGTTCTTC
>TRBV14|-|TRBJ2-3|TRBD2
CASSPTSGFFTDTQYF
TGTGCCAGCAGCCCTACTAGCGGTTTTTTCACAGATACGCAGTATTTT